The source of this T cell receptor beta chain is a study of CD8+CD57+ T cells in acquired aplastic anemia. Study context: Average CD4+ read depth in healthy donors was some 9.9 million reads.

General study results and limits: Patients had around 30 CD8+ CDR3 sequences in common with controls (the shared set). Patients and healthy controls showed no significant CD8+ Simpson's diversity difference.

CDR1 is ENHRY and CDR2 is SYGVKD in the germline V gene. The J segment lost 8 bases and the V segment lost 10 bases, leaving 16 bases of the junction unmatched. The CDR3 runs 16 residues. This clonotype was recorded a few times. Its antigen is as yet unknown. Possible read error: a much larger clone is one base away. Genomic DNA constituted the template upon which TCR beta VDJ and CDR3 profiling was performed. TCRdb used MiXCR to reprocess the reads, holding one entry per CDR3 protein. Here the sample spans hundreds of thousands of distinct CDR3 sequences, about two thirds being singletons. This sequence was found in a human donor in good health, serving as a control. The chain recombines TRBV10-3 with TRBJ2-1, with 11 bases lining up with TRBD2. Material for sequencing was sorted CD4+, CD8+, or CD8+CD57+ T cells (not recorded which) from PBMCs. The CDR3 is CASRPAGLAEYDEQFF. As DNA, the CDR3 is TGTGCCAGCAGACCCGCGGGACTAGCGGAGTACGATGAGCAGTTCTTC.